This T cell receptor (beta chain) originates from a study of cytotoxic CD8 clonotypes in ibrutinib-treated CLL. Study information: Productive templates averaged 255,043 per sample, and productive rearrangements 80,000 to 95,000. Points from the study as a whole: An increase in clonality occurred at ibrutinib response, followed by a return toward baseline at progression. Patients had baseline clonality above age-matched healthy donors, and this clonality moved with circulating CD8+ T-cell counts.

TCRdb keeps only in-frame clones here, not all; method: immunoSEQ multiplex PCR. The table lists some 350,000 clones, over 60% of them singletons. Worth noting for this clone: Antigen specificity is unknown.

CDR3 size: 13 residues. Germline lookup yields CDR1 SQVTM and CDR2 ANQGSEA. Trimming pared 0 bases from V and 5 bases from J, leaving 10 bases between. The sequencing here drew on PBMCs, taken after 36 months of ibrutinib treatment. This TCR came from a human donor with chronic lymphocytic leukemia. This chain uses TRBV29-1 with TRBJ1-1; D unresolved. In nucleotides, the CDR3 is TGCAGCGTTGAAGAGGTCAGGTTAACTGAAGCTTTCTTT. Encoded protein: CSVEEVRLTEAFF. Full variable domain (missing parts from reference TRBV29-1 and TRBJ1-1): SAVISQKPSRDICQRGTSLTIQCQVDSQVTMMFWYRQQPGQSLTLIATANQGSEATYESGFVIDKFPISRPNLTFSTLTVSNMSPEDSSIYLCSVEEVRLTEAFFGQGTRLTVV.